This T cell receptor beta chain was sequenced for a study of T cells in Graves' hyperthyroidism and ophthalmopathy. Whole-study results and caveats: A median about 7 months before onset, the model predicted ophthalmopathy. Most expanded thyroid clonotypes above 0.001 also appeared in blood. Patients with ophthalmopathy were separated from those with stable hyperthyroidism by a 13 V-J model.

Together with thyroid ultrasound, orbital computed tomography, serum thyroxine and TRAb, clinical symptoms were used for diagnoses. The TCR beta CDR3 regions underwent amplification using RNA transcripts as the source. Carried out on the TCR CDR3, a first-round RT-PCR used the HTBI primer set. MiXCR was run by TCRdb on the multiplex PCR reads, yielding one entry per CDR3 protein. Here the sample spans about 500,000 distinct CDR3 sequences, around 43% being singletons. This CDR3 is 14 amino acids long. Germline CDR1 reads KGHDR; CDR2 reads SFDVKD. The V gene end was trimmed by 5 bases and the J gene end by 3 bases; junction bases not matched to a gene: 5. Comment on this clonotype: Its antigen is unknown.

The receptor was isolated from an adult woman with Graves' disease, either hyperthyroidism or ophthalmopathy (not recorded which). Sequenced sample: peripheral blood or thyroid tissue (not recorded which). This chain links TRBV24-1 with TRBJ2-5; 7 bases line up with TRBD1. In nucleotides, the CDR3 is TGTGCCACCAGTGCCGGGACAGACAAAGAGACCCAGTACTTC. It yields the protein CATSAGTDKETQYF.